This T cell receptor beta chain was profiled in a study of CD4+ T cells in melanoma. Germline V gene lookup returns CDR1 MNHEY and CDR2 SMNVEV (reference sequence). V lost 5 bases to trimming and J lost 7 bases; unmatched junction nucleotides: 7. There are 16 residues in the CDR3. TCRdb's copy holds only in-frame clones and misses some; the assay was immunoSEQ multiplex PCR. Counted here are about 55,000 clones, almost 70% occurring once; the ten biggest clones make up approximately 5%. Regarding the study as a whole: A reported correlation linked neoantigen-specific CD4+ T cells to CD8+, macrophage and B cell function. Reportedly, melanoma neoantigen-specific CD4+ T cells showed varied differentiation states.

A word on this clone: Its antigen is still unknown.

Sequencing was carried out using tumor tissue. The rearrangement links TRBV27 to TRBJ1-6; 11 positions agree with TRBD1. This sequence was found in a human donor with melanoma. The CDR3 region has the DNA TGTGCCAGCAGTAGATGGACAGGGGGCGACAATTCACCCCTCCACTTT. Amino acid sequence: CASSRWTGGDNSPLHF.